One T cell receptor (beta chain) is described in this entry. What it binds is not known. These data belong to a study of beta chain features in type 1 diabetes. General study results and limits: The naive, central memory and Treg TCRB repertoires of patients appeared to be more similar to one another than those of healthy donors.

Per germline, CDR1 SQVTM and CDR2 ANQGSEA. The CDR3 loop spans 14 amino acids. Trimming cost V 3 bases and J 0 bases, with 9 bases left between them. The study reverse transcribed the entire isolated RNA, so it sequenced expressed TCRB transcripts. Data came from immunoSEQ multiplex PCR; TCRdb stores just in-frame clones and leaves some out. The table includes fewer than 20,000 clones, over 40% detected once. The TCR sequence derives from a woman in her 40s in good health. The sequencing input was stem cell memory CD4+ T cells from blood. This chain joins TRBV29-1 and TRBJ1-3, with D perhaps matching TRBD1 (6 bases). CDR3: CSVEGRGSGNTIYF. In DNA, the CDR3 is TGCAGCGTTGAGGGCAGGGGCTCTGGAAACACCATATATTTT.